This TCR beta chain was recovered during a study of tumor-infiltrating lymphocytes in primary liver carcinoma. Study results and caveats: Compared with blood, tumor repertoires held significantly more in their top 250 clones.

As regards this clonotype: Its antigen is not identified.

Synthesis of TCR beta cDNA was carried out from 500 ng total RNA with a constant-region primer. Three rounds of nested multiplex PCR with slightly modified ARM-PCR produced TCR beta libraries. Amplification in the first two PCR rounds was performed using TRBV1-TRBV30 forward primers and a C-beta reverse primer for around 11 cycles each. TCRdb used MiXCR to reprocess the multiplex PCR reads, holding one entry per CDR3 protein. The sample carries some 110,000 distinct CDR3 sequences, roughly four fifths recorded once. RNA and DNA were co-extracted from about 19-30 mg of unsorted bulk tissue. This CDR3 comprises 11 residues. Germline-derived CDR1 and CDR2 are MNHEY and SVGAGI.

This receptor was obtained from a man aged 40-55 years with primary liver carcinoma and hepatitis B virus infection. The chain uses TRBV6-5 and TRBJ2-3, with unresolved D. The source material was liver tumor tissue from sampling region 3. Subset reported: tumor region T3, left-lateral pole. The CDR3 coding sequence is TGTGTCATTGGTGAATGGGGTACGCAGTATTTT. Its protein product is CVIGEWGTQYF.